One T cell receptor beta chain is described in this entry. Its antigen is currently unknown. This sample is drawn from a study of identifying expanded T cells in peripheral blood. Study-level results: Clone count variance between roughly two-week samples rose with total template count. Over around two and four weeks, about 15 and 19 clones changed, versus 1.2 between replicates.

Assay: immunoSEQ multiplex PCR; the TCRdb copy retains only in-frame clones and omits some. This table has roughly 130,000 clones, approximately 86% appearing once. Collection occurred without any documented infections or immune events in donors. V was pared by 4 bases and J by 8 bases, with 5 bases of the junction left unmatched. Germline CDR1 reads SNHLY; CDR2 reads FYNNEI. This CDR3 has 12 amino acids. The chain combines TRBV2 with TRBJ2-7; 7 nucleotides line up with TRBD1. The sequenced material came from blood. The receptor comes from a person aged 18-69 years in good health. The CDR3 protein is CASSGDSVKQYF. For the CDR3, the DNA is TGTGCCAGCAGTGGGGACAGTGTCAAGCAGTACTTC.